One T cell receptor beta chain is described in this entry. This record belongs to a study of blood T cell repertoires in COVID-19. The table came from immunoSEQ multiplex PCR; TCRdb's copy has only in-frame clones and leaves some out. This table has approximately 85,000 clones, roughly 92% appearing once. The CDR3 loop spans 15 amino acids. Trimming took 1 base from V and 4 from J, leaving 13 bases between them. Germline CDR1 reads SGHTA; CDR2 reads FQGNSA. The rearrangement links TRBV7-2 to TRBJ1-2; TRBD1 is a possible D gene (5 bases). The clonotype was recovered from a woman in her sixties with active COVID-19. Sequenced: peripheral blood. The CDR3 region is CASSLVPGTSYGYTF. The CDR3 coding sequence is TGTGCCAGCAGCTTAGTCCCCGGGACTAGCTATGGCTACACCTTC. The variable domain in full, with the rest retrieved from reference TRBV7-2 and TRBJ1-2, is GAGVSQSPSNKVTEKGKDVELRCDPISGHTALYWYRQSLGQGLEFLIYFQGNSAPDKSGLPSDRFSAERTGGSVSTLTIQRTQQEDSAVYLCASSLVPGTSYGYTFGSGTRLTVV.